This T cell receptor (beta chain) was captured in a study of T cell changes during pregnancy in multiple sclerosis. Only one count was recorded for this clone. Clones were read by immunoSEQ multiplex PCR, and TCRdb kept only the in-frame ones, dropping some. This table has approximately 53,000 clones, around 92% appearing once. Looked up from germline, CDR1 is MNHEY and CDR2 is SMNVEV (reference sequence). The CDR3 extends over 15 amino acids. Trimming pared 7 bases from V and 1 base from J, leaving 14 bases between. The genes are TRBV27 and TRBJ1-5, with D possibly matching TRBD1 (5 bases). The material sequenced was CD4+ T cells from peripheral blood mononuclear cells, taken in the third trimester of pregnancy. The source of this sequence is a female donor with multiple sclerosis, enrolled in a pregnancy study. In DNA form, the CDR3 reads TGTGCCAGCACACCTCGGGGGATGAGCAATCAGCCCCAGCATTTT. Translation: CASTPRGMSNQPQHF.